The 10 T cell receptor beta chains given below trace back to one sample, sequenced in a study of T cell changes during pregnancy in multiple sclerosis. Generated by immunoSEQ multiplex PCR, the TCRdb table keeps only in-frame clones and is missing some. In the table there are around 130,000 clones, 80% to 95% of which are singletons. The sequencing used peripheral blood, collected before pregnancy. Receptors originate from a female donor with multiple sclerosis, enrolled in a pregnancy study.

In DNA, the CDR3 is TGTGCCAGCAGTCGGCGGGATGAGCAGTTCTTC. Translated: CASSRRDEQFF. The chain joins TRBV6-5 to TRBJ2-1, with D possibly TRBD2 on 5 matching bases. The germline CDR1 and CDR2 sequences are MNHEY and SVGAGI. The CDR3 runs to 11 residues. V lost 5 bases, J lost 8 bases, and 7 bases lay in between.

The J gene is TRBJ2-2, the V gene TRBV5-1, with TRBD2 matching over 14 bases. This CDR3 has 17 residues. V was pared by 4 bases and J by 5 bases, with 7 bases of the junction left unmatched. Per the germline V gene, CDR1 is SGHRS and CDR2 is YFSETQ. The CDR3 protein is CASSASGLAGVTGELFF. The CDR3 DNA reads TGCGCCAGCAGCGCCTCGGGACTAGCGGGAGTAACCGGGGAGCTGTTTTTT. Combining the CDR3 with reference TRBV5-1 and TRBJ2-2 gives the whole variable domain KAGVTQTPRYLIKTRGQQVTLSCSPISGHRSVSWYQQTPGQGLQFLFEYFSETQRNKGNFPGRFSGRQFSNSRSEMNVSTLELGDSALYLCASSASGLAGVTGELFFGEGSRLTVL.

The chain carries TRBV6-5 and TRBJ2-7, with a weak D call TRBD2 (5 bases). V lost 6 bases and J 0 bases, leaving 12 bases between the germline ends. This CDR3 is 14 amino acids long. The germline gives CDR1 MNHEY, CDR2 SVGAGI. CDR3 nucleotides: TGTGCCAGCAGCCCTAGGGAGACCTCCTACGAGCAGTACTTC. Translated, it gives CASSPRETSYEQYF.

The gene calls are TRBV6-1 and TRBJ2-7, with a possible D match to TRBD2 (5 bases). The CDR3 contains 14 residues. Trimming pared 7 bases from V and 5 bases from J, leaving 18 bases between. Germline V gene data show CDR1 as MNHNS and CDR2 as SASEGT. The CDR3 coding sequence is TGTGCCAGCACCGGTACTAGTTTCATAAACGAGCAGTACTTC. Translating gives CASTGTSFINEQYF.

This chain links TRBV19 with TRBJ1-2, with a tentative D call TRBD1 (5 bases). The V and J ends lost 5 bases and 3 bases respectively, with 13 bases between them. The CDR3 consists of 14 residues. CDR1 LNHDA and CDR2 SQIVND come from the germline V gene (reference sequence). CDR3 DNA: TGTGCCAGTAGTCCCCCGGGGGGGGACTATGGCTACACCTTC. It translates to CASSPPGGDYGYTF.

CDR3 residues: CASTFGGGDQPQHF. The CDR3 bases are TGTGCCAGCACTTTCGGGGGTGGAGATCAGCCCCAGCATTTT. The rearrangement joins TRBV2 to TRBJ1-5; TRBD1 might be the D (5 bases). The CDR3 loop spans 14 amino acids. Germline CDR1 is SNHLY and CDR2 is FYNNEI. Trimming cost V 7 bases and J 5 bases, with 15 bases left between them.

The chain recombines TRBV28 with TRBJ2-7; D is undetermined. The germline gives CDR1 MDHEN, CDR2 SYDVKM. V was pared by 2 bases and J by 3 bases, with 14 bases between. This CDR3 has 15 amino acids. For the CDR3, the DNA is TGTGCCAGCAGTTTAATGGTCCTATCGGGCTACGAGCAGTACTTC. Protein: CASSLMVLSGYEQYF.

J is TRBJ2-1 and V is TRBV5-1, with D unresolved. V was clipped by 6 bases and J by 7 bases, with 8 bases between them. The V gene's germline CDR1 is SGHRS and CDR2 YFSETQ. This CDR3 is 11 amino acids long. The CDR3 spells CASKEENEQFF. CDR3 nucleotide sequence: TGCGCCAGCAAAGAAGAGAATGAGCAGTTCTTC.

The DNA for the CDR3 is TGTGCCAGCAAAATGGACAGAAACTATGGCTACACCTTC. It translates to CASKMDRNYGYTF. The genes are TRBV6-6 and TRBJ1-2; a possible D gene is TRBD1 (6 bases). Germline loops: CDR1 MNHNY, CDR2 SVGAGI (reference sequence). Deletions cut 7 bases from V and 2 bases from J, with 11 bases between. CDR3 size: 13 residues.

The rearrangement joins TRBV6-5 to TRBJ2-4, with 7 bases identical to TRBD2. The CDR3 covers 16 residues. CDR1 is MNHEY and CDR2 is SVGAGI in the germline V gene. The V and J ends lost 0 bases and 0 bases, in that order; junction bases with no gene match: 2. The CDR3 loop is CASSYSSGTAKNIQYF. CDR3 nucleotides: TGTGCCAGCAGTTACTCGAGCGGGACAGCCAAAAACATTCAGTACTTC.